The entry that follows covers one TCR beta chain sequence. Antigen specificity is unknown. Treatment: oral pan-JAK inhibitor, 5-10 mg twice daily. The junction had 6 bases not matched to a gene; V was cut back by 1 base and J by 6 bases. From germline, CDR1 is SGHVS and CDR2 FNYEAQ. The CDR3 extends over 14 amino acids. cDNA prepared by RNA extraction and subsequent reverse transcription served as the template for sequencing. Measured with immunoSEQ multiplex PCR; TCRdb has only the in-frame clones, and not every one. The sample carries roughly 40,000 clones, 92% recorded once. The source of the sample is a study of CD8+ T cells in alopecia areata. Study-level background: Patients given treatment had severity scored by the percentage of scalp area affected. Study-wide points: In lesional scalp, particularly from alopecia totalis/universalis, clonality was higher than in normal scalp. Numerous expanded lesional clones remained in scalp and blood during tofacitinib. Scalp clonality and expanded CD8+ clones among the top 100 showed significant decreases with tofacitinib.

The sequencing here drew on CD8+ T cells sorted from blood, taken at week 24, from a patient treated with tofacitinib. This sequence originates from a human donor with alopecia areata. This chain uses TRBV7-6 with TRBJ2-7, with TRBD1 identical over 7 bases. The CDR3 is CASSLGQGGGEQYF. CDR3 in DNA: TGTGCCAGCAGCTTAGGACAGGGCGGAGGCGAGCAGTACTTC.